Presented here are 24 T cell receptor beta chains from one specimen sequenced in a study of T cells in Graves' hyperthyroidism and ophthalmopathy. What was amplified from RNA transcripts were TCR beta CDR3 regions. RT-PCR in the first round (using the HTBI primer set) targeted the TCR CDR3. A single record per CDR3 protein comes from TCRdb applying MiXCR to the multiplex PCR reads. This repertoire shows 650,000 to 750,000 distinct CDR3 sequences, about 15% found once; its top ten account for roughly 10%. The sequenced material came from blood. The receptors were sampled from a woman between 18 and 29 years old with Graves' hyperthyroidism.

The rearrangement joins TRBV6-1 to TRBJ1-5; no firm D call. V shed 5 bases and J shed 2 bases, with 10 bases lying between them. The CDR3 contains 14 residues. CDR1 and CDR2 (germline): MNHNS, SASEGT. DNA of the CDR3: TGTGCCAGCAGTTCTTGGATCGGCAATCAGCCCCAGCATTTT. Protein product: CASSSWIGNQPQHF.

The chain is built from TRBV9 and TRBJ1-2; possibly TRBD1 for D (5 bases). The V gene's germline CDR1 is SGDLS and CDR2 YYNGEE. The CDR3 spans 14 residues. Trimming took 4 bases from V and 8 from J, leaving 18 bases between them. CDR3 in amino acids: CASSRGGRLEGYTF. As DNA, the CDR3 is TGTGCCAGCAGCAGGGGCGGCAGGCTAGAGGGCTACACCTTC.

The rearrangement uses TRBV25-1 and TRBJ2-7; D uncertain. Trimming cost V 2 bases and J 2 bases, with 7 bases left between them. The CDR3 is made up of 13 amino acids. Germline V gives CDR1 MGHDK, CDR2 SYGVNS. The CDR3: CASSEELTYEQYF. CDR3 DNA sequence: TGTGCCAGCAGTGAAGAGTTAACCTACGAGCAGTACTTC.

This clonotype was seen repeatedly, ten times or more. This chain uses TRBV12-3 or TRBV12-4 with TRBJ1-4; D might be TRBD1 (6 bases). The CDR3 is 19 residues long. V was clipped by 5 bases and J by 3 bases, with 25 bases between them. The CDR3 loop reads CASSPSEGGLLSANEKLFF. The CDR3 DNA reads as TGTGCCAGCAGTCCCAGTGAGGGGGGGCTATTGTCGGCTAATGAAAAACTGTTTTTT.

This clonotype appeared many times. V and J are TRBV20-1 and TRBJ2-1; D unclear. Trimming took off 3 bases at V and 11 bases at J, with 17 bases between the two ends. The CDR3 runs to 13 residues. Germline V lookup: CDR1 DFQATT, CDR2 SNEGSKA (reference sequence). The CDR3 reads CSASIIRRDKQFF. The CDR3 DNA reads as TGCAGTGCTAGCATCATTCGGCGCGATAAGCAGTTCTTC.

This clonotype occurred a few times. This sequence joins TRBV6-2 or TRBV6-3 and TRBJ1-1; perhaps TRBD1 as D (5 bases). The CDR3 contains 14 residues. The germline CDR1 and CDR2 sequences are MNHEY and SVGEGT. Trimming cost V 6 bases and J 5 bases, with 16 bases left between them. CDR3 sequence reads: CASSRDGAWTEAFF. As DNA, the CDR3 is TGTGCCAGCAGCAGGGACGGGGCCTGGACTGAAGCTTTCTTT.

The V call is TRBV24-1, the J call TRBJ2-1, with D unclear. The CDR3 has 12 residues. The germline CDR1 and CDR2 sequences are KGHDR and SFDVKD. Trimming took off 7 bases at V and 2 bases at J, with 5 bases between the two ends. The CDR3 DNA reads as TGTGCCACCAGAGGGACCTACAATGAGCAGTTCTTC. Protein sequence: CATRGTYNEQFF.

This clonotype was observed a handful of times. The genes are TRBV7-9 and TRBJ2-2; 9 bases are shared with TRBD1. The trim removed 5 bases at V and 7 bases at J, leaving 5 bases unmatched. This CDR3 has 14 residues. Germline CDR1 is SEHNR and CDR2 is FQNEAQ (reference sequence). CDR3 DNA sequence: TGTGCCAGCAGCAGGACAGGGGTGAACGGGGAGCTGTTTTTT. This codes for CASSRTGVNGELFF. The full variable domain, rest sourced from reference TRBV7-9 and TRBJ2-2, is DTGVSQNPRHKITKRGQNVTFRCDPISEHNRLYWYRQTLGQGPEFLTYFQNEAQLEKSRLLSDRFSAERPKGSFSTLEIQRTEQGDSAMYLCASSRTGVNGELFFGEGSRLTVL.

This clonotype has only a few counts. The rearrangement links TRBV4-3 to TRBJ2-7; D assignment may be TRBD1 or TRBD2 (6 bases each). With 0 bases removed from V and 5 bases from J, the gap between germline ends came to 23 bases. Germline CDR1 and CDR2: LGHNA and YSLEER. The CDR3 loop spans 18 amino acids. The CDR3 DNA reads TGCGCCAGCAGCCAAGATTCCAGGCGGGACACCTTAGGGGACGAGCAGTACTTC. Translation gives CASSQDSRRDTLGDEQYF.

This clonotype was counted between two and nine times. The chain recombines TRBV6-5 with TRBJ2-2; TRBD1 agrees at 8 bases. With 1 base clipped from V and 0 bases from J, the junction kept 10 bases outside the gene matches. Per germline, CDR1 MNHEY and CDR2 SVGAGI. This CDR3 has 19 amino acids. CDR3 amino acids: CASSYYTYRQGTNTGELFF. CDR3 DNA sequence: TGTGCCAGCAGTTACTATACCTACAGACAGGGGACGAACACCGGGGAGCTGTTTTTT.

CDR3 nucleotides: TGTGCCACCAGTGATTCTAGGACGCAGTCCATAGTGCAGCCCCAGCATTTT. Amino acids: CATSDSRTQSIVQPQHF. The chain combines TRBV24-1 with TRBJ1-5, with unresolved D. V was cut by 2 bases and J by 7 bases, with 20 bases left in between. Germline lookup yields CDR1 KGHDR and CDR2 SFDVKD. This CDR3 spans 17 amino acids.

This clonotype was found many times. This CDR3 reads CALGDPRTSGSAPNTGELFF. For the CDR3, the DNA is TGTGCCCTAGGGGATCCTAGGACTAGCGGGAGCGCACCGAACACCGGGGAGCTGTTTTTT. V is TRBV24-1 and J is TRBJ2-2, with 13 bases identical to TRBD2. Per germline, CDR1 KGHDR and CDR2 SFDVKD. This CDR3 has 20 amino acids. Trimming took 12 bases from V and 0 from J; bases not matched to a gene: 18.

Notes on this clonotype: This may be a read error, as it is one base from a much larger clone. V is TRBV30 and J is TRBJ2-2; 11 nucleotides line up with TRBD2. J lost 9 bases, V lost 1 base, and 10 bases had no gene match. CDR1 is GTSNPN and CDR2 is SVGIG in the germline V gene (reference sequence). This CDR3 has 16 residues. The chain's CDR3 is CAWSAPSGRTPRELFF. CDR3 nucleotide sequence: TGTGCCTGGAGTGCCCCTAGCGGGAGGACCCCCAGGGAGCTGTTTTTT.

This chain links TRBV3-1 with TRBJ1-3; D call uncertain. The CDR3 contains 14 residues. CDR1 and CDR2 from the germline V gene are LGHDT and YNNKEL (reference sequence). The germline V and J ends were trimmed by 4 bases and 0 bases, with 7 bases remaining between them. CDR3 DNA sequence: TGTGCCAGCAGCCTATCGTACTCTGGAAACACCATATATTTT. Its protein product is CASSLSYSGNTIYF.

This clonotype occurred many times. This rearrangement joins TRBV28 to TRBJ1-4; D not resolved. The V end lost 4 bases, the J end lost 8 bases, and 14 bases lay between the germline ends. The germline V gene encodes CDR1 MDHEN and CDR2 SYDVKM. The CDR3 loop spans 14 amino acids. The CDR3 loop reads CASSSAPEGEKLFF. CDR3 in DNA: TGTGCCAGCAGTTCGGCCCCAGAGGGCGAAAAACTGTTTTTT.

This clonotype was observed at least ten times. This chain uses TRBV5-1 with TRBJ1-2; D is perhaps TRBD1 (6 bases). The V gene lost 5 bases and the J gene lost 2 bases, with 13 bases spanning the gap. Germline loops: CDR1 SGHRS, CDR2 YFSETQ. The CDR3 totals 14 residues. CDR3 nucleotides: TGCGCCAGCAGGCTGACAGGTCTAAACTATGGCTACACCTTC. Translating gives CASRLTGLNYGYTF.

The V and J genes are TRBV2 and TRBJ1-6, with D tentatively TRBD1 (6 bases). The CDR3 is 13 amino acids. V was clipped by 6 bases and J by 10 bases, with 13 bases between them. CDR1 SNHLY and CDR2 FYNNEI come from the germline V gene. The CDR3, as DNA: TGTGCCAGCAGGGGGGACACGGTGTCACCCCTCCACTTT. It encodes CASRGDTVSPLHF.

There are many counts of this clonotype. The V and J genes are TRBV2 and TRBJ2-1, with a tentative D call TRBD2 (5 bases). The CDR3 has 16 residues. Trimming took 3 bases from V and 6 from J, leaving 18 bases between them. Germline V gives CDR1 SNHLY, CDR2 FYNNEI. DNA for the CDR3: TGTGCCAGCAGTGACACGGACTGGAGAATCGGCAATGAGCAGTTCTTC. Translation: CASSDTDWRIGNEQFF. The full variable domain, in which reference TRBV2 and TRBJ2-1 provide the parts outside the CDR3, is EPEVTQTPSHQVTQMGQEVILRCVPISNHLYFYWYRQILGQKVEFLVSFYNNEISEKSEIFDDQFSVERPDGSNFTLKIRSTKLEDSAMYFCASSDTDWRIGNEQFFGPGTRLTVL.

This clonotype was counted at least ten times. The CDR3 spells CASSLAFTEAFF. The CDR3 coding sequence is TGTGCCAGCAGCTTAGCTTTCACTGAAGCTTTCTTT. The rearrangement links TRBV7-2 to TRBJ1-1; the D is unclear. The CDR3 is 12 amino acids. Trimming shortened V by 0 bases and J by 4 bases, and 3 bases separated the two germline ends. CDR1 and CDR2 from the germline V gene are SGHTA and FQGNSA.

This clonotype was observed a few times. The chain recombines TRBV6-1 with TRBJ2-3; no firm D call. Per germline, CDR1 MNHNS and CDR2 SASEGT. The CDR3 is made up of 13 amino acids. V lost 4 bases, J lost 7 bases, and 12 bases lay in between. CDR3 sequence (DNA): TGTGCCAGCAGTGCCGACCGCCGGTATACGCAGTATTTT. Its translation is CASSADRRYTQYF.

A single count supports this clonotype. This sequence joins TRBV12-3 or TRBV12-4 and TRBJ2-2; 8 bases are shared with TRBD1. The CDR3 consists of 12 residues. V dropped 10 bases and J dropped 6; count of bases not matched to a gene: 4. Written as DNA, the CDR3 is TGTGCCATCAGGGGGCCTGCCGGGGAGCTGTTTTTT. Its protein product is CAIRGPAGELFF.

This clonotype was detected a few times. CDR3 residues: CASTLLNYGYTF. The CDR3 DNA follows: TGTGCCAGCACCCTTCTCAATTATGGCTACACCTTC. V gene TRBV7-9 combines with J gene TRBJ1-2; D unresolved. CDR3 length: 12 amino acids. With 7 bases removed from V and 5 bases from J, the gap between germline ends came to 11 bases. From germline, CDR1 is SEHNR and CDR2 FQNEAQ (reference sequence).

In its sample, this clonotype was seen a few times. The chain combines TRBV20-1 with TRBJ2-5; D is ambiguous. The CDR3 is 13 residues long. Germline lookup yields CDR1 DFQATT and CDR2 SNEGSKA (reference sequence). V lost 0 bases and J lost 2, with 7 bases in between. The CDR3 loop is CSAREMGQETQYF. As DNA, the CDR3 is TGCAGTGCTAGAGAAATGGGGCAAGAGACCCAGTACTTC.

This clonotype was recorded many times. V is TRBV2 and J is TRBJ2-7; no clear D gene. The CDR3 has 14 residues. Trimming shortened V by 4 bases and J by 5 bases, and 15 bases separated the two germline ends. Germline V gene data show CDR1 as SNHLY and CDR2 as FYNNEI. The CDR3 reads CASSATYLRDEQYF. CDR3 nucleotide sequence: TGTGCCAGCAGTGCGACCTATCTAAGGGACGAGCAGTACTTC. Complete variable domain (other parts from reference TRBV2 and TRBJ2-7): EPEVTQTPSHQVTQMGQEVILRCVPISNHLYFYWYRQILGQKVEFLVSFYNNEISEKSEIFDDQFSVERPDGSNFTLKIRSTKLEDSAMYFCASSATYLRDEQYFGPGTRLTVT.